This T cell receptor beta chain was obtained from a study of radiotherapy plus CTLA-4 blockade in lung cancer. This clone has only one observation. Some clones are missing from TCRdb's copy, which holds only in-frame ones; the method was immunoSEQ multiplex PCR. The sample includes some 66,000 clones, about four fifths seen only once; the top ten take approximately 4.1%. V dropped 6 bases and J dropped 5 bases, with 14 bases sitting between them. The CDR3 length is 13 residues. Germline assignment: CDR1 KGHSH and CDR2 LQKENI. The chain recombines TRBV18 with TRBJ2-7; maybe TRBD1 (5 bases). Sequencing used peripheral blood, obtained from a patient treated with radiotherapy plus ipilimumab. The receptor's source is a human donor with non-small cell lung cancer who had a partial response to radiotherapy plus ipilimumab. The CDR3 spells CASSTTQGNEQYF. The CDR3 nucleotides read TGTGCCAGCTCCACCACGCAGGGCAACGAGCAGTACTTC.